Below, one T cell receptor (beta chain) is given with its context. Its antigen is unidentified. Sequenced by immunoSEQ multiplex PCR; TCRdb stores in-frame clones only, minus some. The sample holds over 1,000 clones, 22% seen once. Harvested at least 2 cm beyond the tumor margin, adjacent lung showed no atypia. The CDR3 sequence is 14 residues long. The germline gives CDR1 SGHRS, CDR2 YFSETQ. Trimming stripped 0 bases from V and 4 bases from J, with 10 bases between. This sample stems from a study of T cells in localized non-small cell lung cancer. Regarding the study as a whole: Turning up in adjacent lung were a median approximately 60 of the top 100 tumor clones.

V and J are TRBV5-1 and TRBJ2-5; no clear D. This specimen consisted of normal lung tissue next to the tumor, obtained before any cancer treatment. This clonotype was obtained from a woman between 40 and 69 years old with stage I lung adenocarcinoma. CDR3 in DNA: TGCGCCAGCAGCTTGGGGCCCCGGTCAGAGACCCAGTACTTC. Translating gives CASSLGPRSETQYF.